These 32 T cell receptor beta chains share one sample of origin, sequenced in a study of shared clonotypes between healthy human individuals. Clones were sequenced by immunoSEQ multiplex PCR, and TCRdb holds only the in-frame ones, with some missing. The repertoire has some 1,400,000 clones, around 95% of them found once; the top ten carry about 1%. The sample comprised naive CD4+ T cells sorted from blood. As for subset: CD45RA+ positively selected. These receptors were collected from a young man in good health.

This chain links TRBV18 with TRBJ2-7; the match to TRBD2 covers 10 bases. This CDR3 contains 15 residues. Germline lookup yields CDR1 KGHSH and CDR2 LQKENI. The ends lost 1 base at V and 5 bases at J; junction bases unmatched: 5. The DNA of the CDR3 is TGTGCCAGCTCACCACAACTAGCGGGAAATCACGAGCAGTACTTC. The encoded protein is CASSPQLAGNHEQYF.

J is TRBJ1-1 and V is TRBV5-1, with D uncertain. The CDR3 spans 15 residues. Germline-derived CDR1 and CDR2 are SGHRS and YFSETQ. Trimming left V 2 bases short and J 3 bases short, with 14 bases between. CDR3 nucleotide sequence: TGCGCCAGCAGCTTTGGCCCTTACGGGGACACTGAAGCTTTCTTT. Amino acids: CASSFGPYGDTEAFF.

This chain joins TRBV9 and TRBJ1-2; D call uncertain. CDR1 is SGDLS and CDR2 is YYNGEE in the germline V gene. V lost 0 bases, J lost 2 bases, and 5 bases lay in between. The CDR3 is made up of 13 amino acids. The DNA of the CDR3 is TGTGCCAGCAGCGTAGGCAAAAACTATGGCTACACCTTC. Residues: CASSVGKNYGYTF.

The V gene is TRBV30, the J gene TRBJ2-1, with unresolved D. The CDR3 is 12 amino acids. Trimming took 1 base from V and 5 from J, leaving 6 bases between them. Germline V lookup: CDR1 GTSNPN, CDR2 SVGIG (reference sequence). CDR3 protein: CAWSADHNEQFF. Here the CDR3 DNA reads TGTGCCTGGAGTGCCGACCACAATGAGCAGTTCTTC.

The chain couples TRBV7-9 to TRBJ1-2; D perhaps matches TRBD1 (6 bases). The germline V gene has CDR1 SEHNR and CDR2 FQNEAQ (reference sequence). The ends were cut back, 2 bases at V and 7 bases at J, with 17 bases in the middle. The CDR3 totals 15 residues. The CDR3 spells CASSLQGNGQGGYTF. In nucleotides, the CDR3 is TGTGCCAGCAGCTTACAGGGGAACGGACAAGGTGGCTACACCTTC.

The chain carries TRBV5-1 and TRBJ2-1; D is uncertain. CDR3 length: 13 amino acids. The germline CDR1 and CDR2 sequences are SGHRS and YFSETQ. V was cut by 1 base and J by 5 bases, with 7 bases left in between. The DNA of the CDR3 is TGCGCCAGCAGCTTGATTCCGAACAATGAGCAGTTCTTC. Its protein product is CASSLIPNNEQFF.

The V gene is TRBV10-3, the J gene TRBJ2-1, with a possible D match to TRBD1 (6 bases). Germline V gene sequence: CDR1 ENHRY, CDR2 SYGVKD. The CDR3 covers 14 residues. V was cut by 10 bases and J by 0 bases, with 13 bases left in between. CDR3 DNA sequence: TGTGCCACGTACCGGGACAACTCCTACAATGAGCAGTTCTTC. Its translation is CATYRDNSYNEQFF.

This sequence joins TRBV7-9 and TRBJ2-3, with D unresolved. V was pared by 2 bases and J by 1 base, with 7 bases between. The CDR3 totals 14 residues. CDR1 is SEHNR and CDR2 is FQNEAQ in the germline V gene (reference sequence). CDR3 bases: TGTGCCAGCAGCTTAACTATCGGCACAGATACGCAGTATTTT. Translating gives CASSLTIGTDTQYF.

The V and J genes are TRBV9 and TRBJ1-3; D is unresolved. V was pared by 5 bases and J by 3 bases, with 9 bases between. Germline lookup yields CDR1 SGDLS and CDR2 YYNGEE. The CDR3 has 13 residues. The CDR3 DNA sequence: TGTGCCAGCAGTTCCCGCCTTGGAAACACCATATATTTT. Protein product: CASSSRLGNTIYF.

V and J are TRBV28 and TRBJ2-1, with TRBD1 identical over 9 bases. Germline CDR1 and CDR2: MDHEN and SYDVKM. CDR3 size: 15 residues. Trimming at V came to 4 bases and at J to 7 bases, leaving 8 bases not matched to a gene. The CDR3 is CASSSPQGAGNEQFF. In DNA form, the CDR3 reads TGTGCCAGCAGTTCACCACAGGGGGCCGGGAATGAGCAGTTCTTC.

This chain connects TRBV5-4 to TRBJ2-3; TRBD1 aligns across 7 bases. The CDR3 sequence is 14 residues long. Per the germline V gene, CDR1 is SGHNT and CDR2 is YYREEE (reference sequence). Germline trimming cut 7 bases from V and 1 base from J; bases unmatched to any gene: 6. CDR3 in DNA: TGTGCCAGCCAAACAGGGGTGCGCACAGATACGCAGTATTTT. This translates into CASQTGVRTDTQYF.

The J gene is TRBJ2-2, the V gene TRBV21-1; the table calls TRBD2, which could not be checked here. TRBV21-1 is tagged as a pseudogene. The CDR3 is 18 amino acids. In nucleotides, the CDR3 is TGTGCCAGCCGGGGTAGCGGGAATTTCGACGCGAACACCGGGGAGCTGTTTTTT. Translation gives CASRGSGNFDANTGELFF.

To note about this clone: Distinct nucleotide sequences in the sample also encode this CDR3. J is TRBJ1-1 and V is TRBV25-1, with D unresolved. This CDR3 is built from 14 residues. Trimming took 6 bases from V and 1 from J, leaving 12 bases between them. Germline V gives CDR1 MGHDK, CDR2 SYGVNS. The DNA of the CDR3 is TGTGCCAGCAGCGACCCGGGCAGGAACACTGAAGCTTTCTTT. Amino acid sequence: CASSDPGRNTEAFF.

This rearrangement joins TRBV7-9 to TRBJ1-2; 9 bases map to TRBD1. This CDR3 has 18 amino acids. With 4 bases clipped from V and 2 bases from J, the junction kept 14 bases outside the gene matches. CDR1 is SEHNR, CDR2 FQNEAQ, per germline (reference sequence). This CDR3 reads CASSSTPGQGPSNYGYTF. The CDR3 DNA follows: TGTGCCAGCAGCTCCACCCCGGGACAGGGTCCTTCCAACTATGGCTACACCTTC.

The chain recombines TRBV28 with TRBJ1-2; D is unclear. Germline CDR1 and CDR2: MDHEN and SYDVKM. This CDR3 comprises 14 residues. The V end lost 8 bases, the J end lost 8 bases, and 21 bases lay between the germline ends. CDR3 in DNA: TGTGCCAGCCTAACCGGGCCCCCCCGTTGGGGCTACACCTTC. Translating gives CASLTGPPRWGYTF.

The chain couples TRBV29-1 to TRBJ2-7; 7 bases map to TRBD1. V was clipped by 7 bases and J by 4 bases; unmatched bases: 10. The germline gives CDR1 SQVTM, CDR2 ANQGSEA. The CDR3 runs to 13 residues. CDR3 amino acids: CSAGPGQKYEQYF. In DNA form, the CDR3 reads TGCAGCGCCGGACCGGGACAGAAATACGAGCAGTACTTC.

The gene calls are TRBV6-1 and TRBJ1-1; D remains unclear. This CDR3 spans 13 amino acids. Trimming shortened V by 0 bases and J by 7 bases, and 9 bases separated the two germline ends. Germline V lookup: CDR1 MNHNS, CDR2 SASEGT. The CDR3 is CASSEAPVREAFF. CDR3 bases: TGTGCCAGCAGTGAAGCGCCAGTACGTGAAGCTTTCTTT.

The rearrangement joins TRBV20-1 to TRBJ2-3; D gene ambiguous. The germline V gene has CDR1 DFQATT and CDR2 SNEGSKA (reference sequence). CDR3 size: 11 residues. V lost 4 bases, J lost 7 bases, and 9 bases lay in between. The CDR3 is CSAILSNTQYF. For the CDR3, the DNA is TGCAGTGCTATATTATCTAATACGCAGTATTTT.

The chain uses TRBV13 and TRBJ2-1; 9 positions match TRBD2. The trim removed 5 bases at V and 2 bases at J, leaving 4 bases unmatched. Germline CDR1 and CDR2: PRHDT and FYEKMQ (reference sequence). The length of the CDR3 is 15 residues. This CDR3 is CASSKTSGAYNEQFF. CDR3 in DNA: TGTGCCAGCAGCAAGACTAGCGGAGCCTACAATGAGCAGTTCTTC.

The rearrangement links TRBV29-1 to TRBJ2-3; D remains ambiguous. The germline V and J ends were trimmed by 3 bases and 3 bases, with 13 bases remaining between them. Germline loops: CDR1 SQVTM, CDR2 ANQGSEA. This CDR3 has 14 residues. CDR3 DNA sequence: TGCAGCGTTGACTATCACACGGCGACAGATACGCAGTATTTT. Translating it yields CSVDYHTATDTQYF.

The chain employs TRBV7-9 and TRBJ1-5; no definite D call. Trimming removed 2 bases at V and 7 bases at J, with 6 bases between. CDR1 and CDR2 from the germline V gene are SEHNR and FQNEAQ (reference sequence). The CDR3 runs to 12 residues. The CDR3 loop reads CASSLPLQPQHF. CDR3 nucleotide sequence: TGTGCCAGCAGCTTACCCCTACAGCCCCAGCATTTT.

This clone was observed once. Other DNA sequences in this sample translate to the same CDR3. J is TRBJ2-2 and V is TRBV15; 8 bases agree with TRBD2. CDR1 and CDR2 (germline): LNHNV, YYDKDF (reference sequence). V gave up 5 bases and J gave up 4 bases; unmatched junction bases: 0. The CDR3 runs to 13 residues. This chain's CDR3 is CATSRGGTGELFF. The CDR3 DNA is TGTGCCACCAGCCGGGGGGGCACCGGGGAGCTGTTTTTT. Full variable domain (rest looked up from reference TRBV15 and TRBJ2-2): DAMVIQNPRYQVTQFGKPVTLSCSQTLNHNVMYWYQQKSSQAPKLLFHYYDKDFNNEADTPDNFQSRRPNTSFCFLDIRSPGLGDTAMYLCATSRGGTGELFFGEGSRLTVL.

This clone was recorded only once. The J gene is TRBJ2-1, the V gene TRBV7-3; TRBD2 agrees at 12 bases. The CDR3 is 15 amino acids. Germline V CDR1 and CDR2: SGHTA, FQGTGA. V was pared by 1 base and J by 7 bases, with 2 bases of the junction left unmatched. CDR3 in amino acids: CASSLKTSGSNEQFF. The DNA of the CDR3 is TGTGCCAGCAGCTTAAAGACTAGCGGGAGTAATGAGCAGTTCTTC.

The rearrangement links TRBV10-1 to TRBJ2-3; tentative D call: TRBD2 (5 bases). V lost 6 bases to trimming and J lost 1 base, with 8 bases between them. CDR3 length: 13 amino acids. Germline V gene sequence: CDR1 WNHNN, CDR2 SYGVQD (reference sequence). The CDR3 loop reads CASSSSGTDTQYF. The CDR3 region has the DNA TGCGCCAGCAGCAGTAGCGGCACAGATACGCAGTATTTT.

This chain uses TRBV28 with TRBJ1-1; D gene uncertain. The CDR3 is 14 residues long. Trimming took off 6 bases at V and 1 base at J, with 12 bases between the two ends. The germline gives CDR1 MDHEN, CDR2 SYDVKM. The CDR3 nucleotides are TGTGCCAGCAGCTTAGACATGACGAACACTGAAGCTTTCTTT. Translation gives CASSLDMTNTEAFF.

V usage is TRBV2 and J usage is TRBJ2-2; 9 bases are a match to TRBD1. V trimming: 10 bases; J trimming: 4 bases; junction bases outside the gene matches: 10. CDR3 length equals 15 residues. Germline-derived CDR1 and CDR2 are SNHLY and FYNNEI. The CDR3 DNA reads TGTGCCAAGGACAGGGGAATTTCGGTCACCGGGGAGCTGTTTTTT. It translates to CAKDRGISVTGELFF.

This chain joins TRBV28 and TRBJ1-2; D not resolved. CDR1 is MDHEN and CDR2 is SYDVKM in the germline V gene. CDR3 size: 14 residues. V was pared by 6 bases and J by 3 bases, with 14 bases between. CDR3 in amino acids: CASRKPREDYGYTF. In nucleotides, the CDR3 is TGTGCCAGCAGGAAACCGCGGGAGGACTATGGCTACACCTTC.

This clone was seen just once. V usage is TRBV5-4 and J usage is TRBJ2-2; D is uncertain. Trimming removed 3 bases at V and 4 bases at J, with 13 bases between. The CDR3 has 15 amino acids. From germline, CDR1 is SGHNT and CDR2 YYREEE (reference sequence). As DNA, the CDR3 is TGTGCCAGCAGCTCGCGTGTGACCGGCACCGGGGAGCTGTTTTTT. It encodes CASSSRVTGTGELFF. Drawing the rest from reference TRBV5-4 and TRBJ2-2, the complete variable domain is ETGVTQSPTHLIKTRGQQVTLRCSSQSGHNTVSWYQQALGQGPQFIFQYYREEENGRGNFPPRFSGLQFPNYSSELNVNALELDDSALYLCASSSRVTGTGELFFGEGSRLTVL.

This chain links TRBV19 with TRBJ1-3; D might be TRBD1 (5 bases). CDR1 and CDR2 from the germline V gene are LNHDA and SQIVND (reference sequence). Trimming removed 5 bases from V and 0 bases from J, with 8 bases in between. This CDR3 has 14 amino acids. The chain's CDR3 is CASSFGGSGNTIYF. CDR3 nucleotides: TGTGCCAGTAGTTTTGGGGGCTCTGGAAACACCATATATTTT. The complete variable domain, with remaining parts taken from reference TRBV19 and TRBJ1-3, reads DGGITQSPKYLFRKEGQNVTLSCEQNLNHDAMYWYRQDPGQGLRLIYYSQIVNDFQKGDIAEGYSVSREKKESFPLTVTSAQKNPTAFYLCASSFGGSGNTIYFGEGSWLTVV.

The CDR3 loop is CASSSTFRTGHLPGELFF. CDR3 coding DNA: TGTGCCAGCAGTAGCACCTTCCGGACAGGGCATCTTCCCGGGGAGCTGTTTTTT. V usage is TRBV28 and J usage is TRBJ2-2, with 8 nucleotides matching TRBD1. The CDR3 has 18 amino acids. Germline-derived CDR1 and CDR2 are MDHEN and SYDVKM. Germline trimming cut 5 bases from V and 6 bases from J; bases unmatched to any gene: 17.

V and J are TRBV5-1 and TRBJ2-4; 7 bases map to TRBD1. The V gene end was trimmed by 0 bases and the J gene end by 4 bases; junction bases not matched to a gene: 1. This CDR3 is built from 14 residues. The V gene's germline CDR1 is SGHRS and CDR2 YFSETQ. The chain's CDR3 is CASSLVTGKNIQYF. The CDR3 DNA reads TGCGCCAGCAGCTTGGTGACAGGGAAAAACATTCAGTACTTC.

The chain combines TRBV5-1 with TRBJ2-3; 9 bases match TRBD2. V shed 1 base and J 4 bases; nucleotides not matched to a gene: 4. The CDR3 is 15 amino acids. CDR1 is SGHRS, CDR2 YFSETQ, per germline. CDR3: CASSLFGTSPDTQYF. DNA for the CDR3: TGCGCCAGCAGCTTGTTCGGGACTAGCCCAGATACGCAGTATTTT.